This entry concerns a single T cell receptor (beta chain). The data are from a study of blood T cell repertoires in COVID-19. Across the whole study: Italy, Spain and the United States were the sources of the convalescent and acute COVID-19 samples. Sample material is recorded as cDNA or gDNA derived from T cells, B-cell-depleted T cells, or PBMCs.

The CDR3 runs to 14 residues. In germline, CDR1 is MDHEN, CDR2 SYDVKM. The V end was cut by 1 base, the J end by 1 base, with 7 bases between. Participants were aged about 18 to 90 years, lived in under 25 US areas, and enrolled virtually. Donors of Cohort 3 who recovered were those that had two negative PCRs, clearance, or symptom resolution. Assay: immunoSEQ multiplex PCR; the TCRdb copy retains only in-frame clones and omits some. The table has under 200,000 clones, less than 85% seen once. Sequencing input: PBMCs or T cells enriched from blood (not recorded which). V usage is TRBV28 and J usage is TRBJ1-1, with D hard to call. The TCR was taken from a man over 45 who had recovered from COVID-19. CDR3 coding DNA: TGTGCCAGCAGTTTATTGAAGCAGAACACTGAAGCTTTCTTT. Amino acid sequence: CASSLLKQNTEAFF.